The 4 T cell receptor beta chains given below trace back to one sample, sequenced in a study of T cell changes during pregnancy in multiple sclerosis. The protocol was immunoSEQ multiplex PCR, while the TCRdb copy is restricted to in-frame clones and leaves out a portion. The profile shows around 69,000 clones, approximately 92% of them singletons. Sequenced material: peripheral blood, taken in the second trimester of pregnancy. All receptors derive from a female donor in good health, enrolled as a control in a pregnancy study.

The V gene is TRBV5-1, the J gene TRBJ1-2, with TRBD1 matching over 7 bases. CDR1 SGHRS and CDR2 YFSETQ come from the germline V gene. V lost 3 bases to trimming and J lost 12 bases; unmatched junction nucleotides: 8. CDR3 length: 12 amino acids. For the CDR3, the DNA is TGCGCCAGCAGCTACGATAAGGGGGCGAACACCTTC. Its translation is CASSYDKGANTF.

The genes are TRBV28 and TRBJ2-3; the D gene is possibly TRBD2 (6 bases). From germline, CDR1 is MDHEN and CDR2 SYDVKM. The V end lost 4 bases, the J end lost 3 bases, and 14 bases lay between the germline ends. The CDR3 extends over 15 amino acids. CDR3 in amino acids: CASSSAEGRTDTQYF. In nucleotides, the CDR3 is TGTGCCAGCAGTTCCGCGGAGGGTAGGACAGATACGCAGTATTTT.

The rearrangement joins TRBV4-3 to TRBJ2-1; TRBD2 matches at 10 bases. The trim removed 1 base at V and 6 bases at J, leaving 3 bases unmatched. This CDR3 spans 15 amino acids. CDR1 is LGHNA, CDR2 YSLEER, per germline. The CDR3 DNA reads TGCGCCAGCAGCCAAGCCAGACTAGCGGGCAATGAGCAGTTCTTC. As protein: CASSQARLAGNEQFF.

The chain is built from TRBV28 and TRBJ2-1; D is unclear. Germline-derived CDR1 and CDR2 are MDHEN and SYDVKM. V was clipped by 5 bases and J by 0 bases, with 5 bases between them. This CDR3 is 13 amino acids long. The CDR3: CASSPLSYNEQFF. DNA for the CDR3: TGTGCCAGCAGTCCACTCTCCTACAATGAGCAGTTCTTC. The full variable domain, completed using reference TRBV28 and TRBJ2-1, is DVKVTQSSRYLVKRTGEKVFLECVQDMDHENMFWYRQDPGLGLRLIYFSYDVKMKEKGDIPEGYSVSREKKERFSLILESASTNQTSMYLCASSPLSYNEQFFGPGTRLTVL.